This T cell receptor beta chain was retrieved from a study of OX40 agonist ivuxolimab in advanced cancers. Broader study findings: CD4+ and CD8+ blood T cells expanded clonally by week 6 at 0.1 to 3.0 mg/kg. On average, CD8+ T cells had more expanded clones than CD4+.

This CDR3 region has 16 residues. In germline, CDR1 is SGDLS, CDR2 YYNGEE. Trimming removed 0 bases from V and 2 bases from J; junction bases left unmatched: 5. Only in-frame clones appear in the TCRdb table, and some are missing; sequencing was by immunoSEQ multiplex PCR. The repertoire consists of about 79,000 clones, with about 85% occurring once and the leading ten covering roughly 3.4%. Note on this clone: Its antigen remains unidentified.

The sampling schedule covered blood at baseline, cycle 4 day 1, and cycle 7 day 1. The sequence was obtained from an adult with an advanced solid tumor such as melanoma, head and neck, liver or kidney cancer. The genes are TRBV9 and TRBJ1-1; 9 nucleotides align to TRBD1. This specimen consisted of CD4+ or CD8+ T cells sorted from blood, obtained in a trial of the OX40 agonist ivuxolimab. The CDR3: CASSVAGQGQNTEAFF. CDR3 DNA: TGTGCCAGCAGCGTAGCGGGACAGGGCCAAAACACTGAAGCTTTCTTT.